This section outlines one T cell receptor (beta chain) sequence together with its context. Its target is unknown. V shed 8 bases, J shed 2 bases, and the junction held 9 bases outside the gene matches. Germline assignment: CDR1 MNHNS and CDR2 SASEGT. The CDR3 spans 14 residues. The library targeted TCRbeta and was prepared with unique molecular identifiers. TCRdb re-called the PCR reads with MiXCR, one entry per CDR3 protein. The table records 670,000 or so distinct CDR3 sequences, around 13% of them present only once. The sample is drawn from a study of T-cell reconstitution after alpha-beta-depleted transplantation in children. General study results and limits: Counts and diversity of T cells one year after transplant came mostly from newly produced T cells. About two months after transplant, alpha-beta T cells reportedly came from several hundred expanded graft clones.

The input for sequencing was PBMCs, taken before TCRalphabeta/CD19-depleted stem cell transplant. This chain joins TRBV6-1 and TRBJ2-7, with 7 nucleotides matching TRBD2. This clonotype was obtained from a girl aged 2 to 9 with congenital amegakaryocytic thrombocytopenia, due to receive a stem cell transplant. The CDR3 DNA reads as TGTGCCAGCTGCAGCGGGGAGTTCGCCTACGAGCAGTACTTC. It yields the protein CASCSGEFAYEQYF.